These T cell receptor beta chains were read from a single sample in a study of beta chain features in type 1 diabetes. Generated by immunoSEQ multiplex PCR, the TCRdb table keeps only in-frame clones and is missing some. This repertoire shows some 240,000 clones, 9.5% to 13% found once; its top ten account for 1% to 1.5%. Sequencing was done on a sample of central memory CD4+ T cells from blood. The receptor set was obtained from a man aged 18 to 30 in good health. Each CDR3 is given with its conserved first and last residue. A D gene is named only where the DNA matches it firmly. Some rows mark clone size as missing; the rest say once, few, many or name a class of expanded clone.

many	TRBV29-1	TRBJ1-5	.	CSVGWQDDQPQHF	TGCAGCGTTGGGTGGCAGGACGATCAGCCCCAGCATTTT
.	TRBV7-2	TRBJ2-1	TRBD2	CAGWYLRGSYNEQFF	TGTGCCGGATGGTATCTGCGCGGGAGCTACAATGAGCAGTTCTTC
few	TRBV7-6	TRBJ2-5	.	CASSVTRNSQETQYF	TGTGCCAGCAGCGTCACCAGGAATTCCCAAGAGACCCAGTACTTC
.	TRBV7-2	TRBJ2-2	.	CASSLDWTSATGELFF	TGTGCCAGCAGCTTAGACTGGACCTCGGCGACCGGGGAGCTGTTTTTT
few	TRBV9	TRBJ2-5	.	CASSVTETQYF	TGTGCCAGCAGCGTAACGGAGACCCAGTACTTC
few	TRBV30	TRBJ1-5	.	CAWSISQRGPQHF	TGTGCCTGGAGTATTTCCCAACGGGGGCCCCAGCATTTT
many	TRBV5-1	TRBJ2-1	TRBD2	CASSLALAGAEQFF	TGCGCCAGCAGCTTGGCGCTAGCGGGAGCTGAGCAGTTCTTC
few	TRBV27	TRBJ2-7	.	CASSLSGHSSYEQYF	TGTGCCAGCAGTTTATCAGGGCACAGCTCCTACGAGCAGTACTTC
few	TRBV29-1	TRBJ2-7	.	CSVEDSSYEQYF	TGCAGCGTTGAAGACAGCTCCTACGAGCAGTACTTC
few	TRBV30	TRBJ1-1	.	CAWTHAHTEAFF	TGTGCCTGGACCCACGCCCACACTGAAGCTTTCTTT
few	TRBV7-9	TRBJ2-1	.	CASSLEGGMFF	TGTGCCAGCAGCTTAGAGGGGGGCATGTTCTTC
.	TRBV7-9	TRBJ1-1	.	CASSPSSVRNTEAFF	TGTGCCAGCAGCCCCAGCAGCGTAAGGAACACTGAAGCTTTCTTT
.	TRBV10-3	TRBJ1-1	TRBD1	CAISEWDSRHRF	TGTGCCATCAGTGAGTGGGACAGTCGACATCGTTTT
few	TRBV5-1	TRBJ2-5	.	CASSSRTNQETQYF	TGCGCCAGCAGCTCCCGGACGAACCAAGAGACCCAGTACTTC
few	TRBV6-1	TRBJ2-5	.	CASSEARTLRETQYF	TGTGCCAGCAGTGAGGCCCGGACACTCCGGGAGACCCAGTACTTC
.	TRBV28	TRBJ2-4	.	CASRHEDRNIQYF	TGTGCCAGCAGACATGAGGACAGAAACATTCAGTACTTC
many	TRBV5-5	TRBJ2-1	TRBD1	CASSAGQGWGEQFF	TGTGCCAGCAGCGCTGGACAGGGTTGGGGTGAGCAGTTCTTC
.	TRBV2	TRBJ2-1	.	CAGQVGGTEQFF	TGTGCCGGACAGGTCGGCGGGACTGAGCAGTTCTTC
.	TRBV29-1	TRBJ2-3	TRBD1	CSVAVGQGDTQYF	TGCAGCGTCGCTGTAGGACAGGGGGATACGCAGTATTTT
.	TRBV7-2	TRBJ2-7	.	CASSPPGWSSYEQYF	TGTGCCAGCAGCCCTCCCGGTTGGAGCTCCTACGAGCAGTACTTC
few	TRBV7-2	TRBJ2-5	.	CASSWGIMEETQYF	TGTGCCAGCAGCTGGGGGATAATGGAAGAGACCCAGTACTTC
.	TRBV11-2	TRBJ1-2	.	CASSFQLPRGGSNYGYTF	TGTGCCAGCAGCTTCCAGCTCCCCCGCGGGGGGTCAAACTATGGCTACACCTTC
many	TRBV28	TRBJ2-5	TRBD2	CASGRLAGEETQYF	TGTGCCAGCGGGAGACTAGCGGGAGAAGAGACCCAGTACTTC
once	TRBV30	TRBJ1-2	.	CAWRQHSRGTGYTF	TGTGCCTGGAGGCAACACTCCCGGGGGACTGGCTACACCTTC
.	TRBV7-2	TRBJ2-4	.	CASSPEQGSIQYF	TGTGCCAGCAGCCCCGAGCAGGGAAGCATTCAGTACTTC
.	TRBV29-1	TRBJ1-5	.	CSVEWEGGQPQHF	TGCAGCGTTGAGTGGGAGGGAGGTCAGCCCCAGCATTTT
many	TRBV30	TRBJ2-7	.	CAWSPQPGLQYF	TGTGCCTGGAGTCCCCAGCCCGGACTTCAGTACTTC
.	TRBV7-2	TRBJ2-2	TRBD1	CASSRGQGGTGELFF	TGTGCCAGCAGCCGCGGACAGGGTGGCACCGGGGAGCTGTTTTTT
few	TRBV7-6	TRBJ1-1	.	CASSFFGDGNTEAFF	TGTGCCAGCAGCTTTTTTGGGGATGGGAACACTGAAGCTTTCTTT
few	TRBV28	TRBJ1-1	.	CASRWNTEAFF	TGTGCCAGCCGGTGGAACACTGAAGCTTTCTTT
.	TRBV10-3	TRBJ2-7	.	CAIAHTSSYEQYF	TGTGCCATCGCCCACACAAGCTCCTACGAGCAGTACTTC
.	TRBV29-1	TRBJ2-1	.	CSVGFYNEQFF	TGCAGCGTTGGTTTCTACAATGAGCAGTTCTTC
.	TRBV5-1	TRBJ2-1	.	CASRIETSEQFF	TGCGCCAGCAGAATTGAGACCTCTGAACAGTTCTTC
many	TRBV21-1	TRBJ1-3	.	CASSKAQAHTIYF	TGTGCCAGCAGCAAGGCGCAAGCGCACACCATATATTTT
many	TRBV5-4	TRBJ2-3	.	CASSLDVPDTQYF	TGTGCCAGCAGCTTGGACGTCCCCGATACGCAGTATTTT
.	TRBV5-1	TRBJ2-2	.	CASSLGPNTGELFF	TGCGCCAGCAGCTTAGGGCCGAACACCGGGGAGCTGTTTTTT
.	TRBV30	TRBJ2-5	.	CAWRGSFLETQYF	TGTGCCTGGAGGGGGTCGTTTCTGGAGACCCAGTACTTC
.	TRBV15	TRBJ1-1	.	CATSSPDTGDTEAFF	TGTGCCACCAGCAGCCCGGACACCGGAGACACTGAAGCTTTCTTT
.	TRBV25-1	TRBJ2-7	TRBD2	CASSFSGSANYEQYF	TGTGCCAGCAGTTTTAGCGGGAGCGCCAACTACGAGCAGTACTTC
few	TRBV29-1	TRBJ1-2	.	CSVRHGGTYGYTF	TGCAGCGTCAGACACGGGGGGACGTATGGCTACACCTTC